A single sample is the source of the 18 T cell receptor beta chains below, sequenced in a study of T cells in Graves' hyperthyroidism and ophthalmopathy. Amplification targeted TCR beta CDR3 regions from RNA transcripts. First-round RT-PCR with HTBI primers amplified the TCR CDR3 region. TCRdb re-called the multiplex PCR reads with MiXCR, one entry per CDR3 protein. The table has roughly 560,000 distinct CDR3 sequences, roughly 15% seen once. The specimen sequenced was blood. Receptor source: a middle-aged woman with Graves' ophthalmopathy.

This sequence joins TRBV6-1 and TRBJ2-7; TRBD2 agrees at 9 bases. With V trimmed by 4 bases and J by 5 bases, 6 bases remained unmatched. The CDR3 is made up of 14 amino acids. CDR1 is MNHNS, CDR2 SASEGT, per germline. The CDR3 here is CASSARTSDHEQYF. CDR3 nucleotides: TGTGCCAGCAGTGCTCGGACTAGCGATCACGAGCAGTACTTC.

This clonotype occurred many times. The CDR3 protein is CASSTSANTIYF. CDR3 in DNA: TGTGCCAGTAGTACGTCTGCGAACACCATATATTTT. The chain links TRBV19 to TRBJ1-3; D gene unclear. This CDR3 contains 12 residues. V was clipped by 4 bases and J by 7 bases, with 8 bases between them. The germline CDR1 and CDR2 sequences are LNHDA and SQIVND (reference sequence).

The V gene is TRBV3-1, the J gene TRBJ1-1; unclear D gene. The length of the CDR3 is 15 residues. Per germline, CDR1 LGHDT and CDR2 YNNKEL (reference sequence). Trimming shortened V by 3 bases and J by 8 bases, and 19 bases separated the two germline ends. CDR3 DNA: TGTGCCAGCAGCCAGAGGGAGAGTCTAAAGAGAGAAGCTTTCTTT. Protein sequence: CASSQRESLKREAFF.

This clonotype was picked up a small number of times. This chain links TRBV7-2 with TRBJ2-7; D tentatively reads TRBD1 or TRBD2 (5 bases each). Germline CDR1 is SGHTA and CDR2 is FQGNSA. This CDR3 is 14 amino acids long. Trimming cost V 5 bases and J 4 bases, with 15 bases left between them. The chain's CDR3 is CASSGEGRGYEQYF. The DNA of the CDR3 is TGTGCCAGCAGCGGCGAGGGGAGAGGGTACGAGCAGTACTTC.

This clonotype was found a few times. This chain joins TRBV5-1 and TRBJ1-1; 7 bases agree with TRBD1. Germline V lookup: CDR1 SGHRS, CDR2 YFSETQ. V was pared by 0 bases and J by 6 bases, with 11 bases of the junction left unmatched. CDR3 length: 16 residues. The CDR3 reads CASSLGRDRLNAEAFF. CDR3 nucleotides: TGCGCCAGCAGCTTGGGTCGGGACAGATTGAATGCTGAAGCTTTCTTT. The variable domain in full, with the rest retrieved from reference TRBV5-1 and TRBJ1-1, is KAGVTQTPRYLIKTRGQQVTLSCSPISGHRSVSWYQQTPGQGLQFLFEYFSETQRNKGNFPGRFSGRQFSNSRSEMNVSTLELGDSALYLCASSLGRDRLNAEAFFGQGTRLTVV.

This clonotype was found many times. The chain joins TRBV12-3 or TRBV12-4 to TRBJ2-7, with D tentatively TRBD2 (6 bases). V lost 6 bases, J lost 2 bases, and 23 bases lay in between. The CDR3 has 17 amino acids. The CDR3 DNA sequence: TGTGCCAGCAGCCTTAGGGTGCGCGGGAAGGTCCCCTACGAGCAGTACTTC. Translating gives CASSLRVRGKVPYEQYF.

This clonotype was recorded at least ten times. The gene calls are TRBV20-1 and TRBJ2-7; 9 positions agree with TRBD2. Germline V gene sequence: CDR1 DFQATT, CDR2 SNEGSKA (reference sequence). The CDR3 contains 14 residues. J lost 5 bases, V lost 3 bases, and 8 bases had no gene match. CDR3 sequence: CSASYTGTSHEQYF. The CDR3 DNA reads TGCAGTGCTAGCTATACCGGGACTAGCCACGAGCAGTACTTC.

This clonotype has ten or more counts. The chain carries TRBV29-1 and TRBJ2-5; D is unclear. Germline assignment: CDR1 SQVTM and CDR2 ANQGSEA. The length of the CDR3 is 10 residues. Trimming left V 5 bases short and J 3 bases short, with 4 bases between. The CDR3 nucleotides are TGCAGCGTTTGGGAAGAGACCCAGTACTTC. It yields the protein CSVWEETQYF. The full variable domain, with the rest looked up from reference TRBV29-1 and TRBJ2-5, is SAVISQKPSRDICQRGTSLTIQCQVDSQVTMMFWYRQQPGQSLTLIATANQGSEATYESGFVIDKFPISRPNLTFSTLTVSNMSPEDSSIYLCSVWEETQYFGPGTRLLVL.

This clonotype has a count of ten or more. The V call is TRBV12-3 or TRBV12-4, the J call TRBJ1-5; D is unclear. V lost 0 bases, J lost 8 bases, and 11 bases lay in between. The CDR3 consists of 14 residues. The CDR3 sequence: CASSLAGEKKPQHF. CDR3 sequence (DNA): TGTGCCAGCAGTTTAGCCGGGGAGAAGAAGCCCCAGCATTTT.

The sample holds a few counts of this clonotype. The rearrangement uses TRBV30 and TRBJ1-2, with TRBD1 matching over 9 bases. Germline values: CDR1 GTSNPN, CDR2 SVGIG (reference sequence). The CDR3 covers 13 residues. V shed 2 bases and J 7 bases; nucleotides not matched to a gene: 5. CDR3 nucleotide sequence: TGTGCCTGGAGTCCGGGACAGGGAATTGGCTACACCTTC. This gives the protein CAWSPGQGIGYTF.

This clonotype was observed many times. This chain links TRBV6-5 with TRBJ1-1, with TRBD1 matching 7 bases. Trimming at V came to 0 bases and at J to 7 bases, leaving 11 bases not matched to a gene. Looked up from germline, CDR1 is MNHEY and CDR2 is SVGAGI. The CDR3 has 16 residues. The CDR3 here is CASSYSGRRGRNEAFF. The CDR3 region has the DNA TGTGCCAGCAGTTACTCAGGGAGGAGGGGGCGCAATGAAGCTTTCTTT.

This clonotype has at least ten counts. The chain links TRBV13 to TRBJ2-1, with 12 bases lining up with TRBD2. V gave up 0 bases and J gave up 10 bases; unmatched junction bases: 7. Germline CDR1 and CDR2: PRHDT and FYEKMQ (reference sequence). The CDR3 totals 16 residues. CDR3 sequence: CASSLGRLAGELEQFF. CDR3 coding DNA: TGTGCCAGCAGCTTAGGGAGACTAGCGGGAGAACTAGAGCAGTTCTTC.

V gene TRBV4-1 combines with J gene TRBJ1-5, with a tentative D call TRBD1 (5 bases). Germline loops: CDR1 MGHRA, CDR2 YSYEKL. V lost 2 bases, J lost 2 bases, and 22 bases lay in between. The CDR3 has 19 amino acids. This CDR3 reads CASSQRWGRVYSGNQPQHF. The CDR3 DNA reads as TGCGCCAGCAGCCAACGATGGGGCAGGGTGTATTCGGGCAATCAGCCCCAGCATTTT.

This clonotype has more than one count but fewer than ten. This rearrangement joins TRBV18 to TRBJ2-5; 11 nucleotides match TRBD2. Looked up from germline, CDR1 is KGHSH and CDR2 is LQKENI. Trimming cost V 3 bases and J 1 base; bases outside gene matches: 13. The CDR3 length is 19 residues. This CDR3 is CASSPLAGGPTSAQETQYF. In DNA, the CDR3 is TGTGCCAGCTCACCGCTAGCGGGAGGACCAACTAGCGCCCAAGAGACCCAGTACTTC.

This clonotype was counted ten times or more. The V and J genes are TRBV28 and TRBJ1-5; D is perhaps TRBD1 (5 bases). This CDR3 has 16 residues. The ends were cut back, 2 bases at V and 7 bases at J, with 18 bases in the middle. Germline V gene sequence: CDR1 MDHEN, CDR2 SYDVKM. CDR3 bases: TGTGCCAGCAGTTTACCCCTCACTCATCGGGGCCAGCCCCAGCATTTT. Translating gives CASSLPLTHRGQPQHF. Filled out from reference TRBV28 and TRBJ1-5, the complete variable domain reads DVKVTQSSRYLVKRTGEKVFLECVQDMDHENMFWYRQDPGLGLRLIYFSYDVKMKEKGDIPEGYSVSREKKERFSLILESASTNQTSMYLCASSLPLTHRGQPQHFGDGTRLSIL.

This clonotype was counted only a few times. Given the absence of the conserved phenylalanine or tryptophan at the CDR3 end, a read error is likely. This chain connects TRBV18 to TRBJ1-3; D gene ambiguous. Deletions cut 2 bases from V and 0 bases from J, with 8 bases between. Germline V gives CDR1 KGHSH, CDR2 LQKENI. The CDR3 loop spans 15 amino acids. CDR3 in amino acids: CASSPYRRSGNTIYS. For the CDR3, the DNA is TGTGCCAGCTCACCATATCGGCGCTCTGGAAACACCATATATTCT.

This clonotype was seen ten or more times. The rearrangement links TRBV30 to TRBJ2-2, with 10 bases lining up with TRBD2. J was trimmed by 6 bases and V by 7 bases; bases with no gene match: 8. Germline V gene data show CDR1 as GTSNPN and CDR2 as SVGIG (reference sequence). The CDR3 contains 14 residues. The DNA for the CDR3 is TGTGCCTCAAAAGGGACTAGCGTTTCCGGGGAGCTGTTTTTT. Its protein product is CASKGTSVSGELFF.

The rearrangement uses TRBV11-1 and TRBJ2-7, with a weak D call TRBD2 (8 bases). Trimming took 5 bases from V and 2 from J, leaving 19 bases between them. There are 16 residues in the CDR3. CDR1 is SGHAT and CDR2 is FQDESV in the germline V gene (reference sequence). This chain's CDR3 is CASSRDGRGLTYEQYF. DNA for the CDR3: TGTGCCAGCAGCCGAGACGGGAGGGGGCTTACCTACGAGCAGTACTTC.